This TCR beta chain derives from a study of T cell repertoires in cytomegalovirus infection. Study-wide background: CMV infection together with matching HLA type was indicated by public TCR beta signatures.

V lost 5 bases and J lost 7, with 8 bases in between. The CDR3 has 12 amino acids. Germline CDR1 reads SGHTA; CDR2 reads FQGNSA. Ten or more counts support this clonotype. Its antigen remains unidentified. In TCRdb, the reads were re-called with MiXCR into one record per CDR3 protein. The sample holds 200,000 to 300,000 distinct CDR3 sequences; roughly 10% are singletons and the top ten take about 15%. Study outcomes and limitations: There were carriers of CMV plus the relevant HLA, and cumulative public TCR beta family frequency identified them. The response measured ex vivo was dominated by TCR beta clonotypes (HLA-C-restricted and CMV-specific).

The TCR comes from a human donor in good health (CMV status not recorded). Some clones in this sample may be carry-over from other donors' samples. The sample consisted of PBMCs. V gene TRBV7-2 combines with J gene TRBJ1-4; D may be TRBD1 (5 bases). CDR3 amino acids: CASSRGGEKLFF. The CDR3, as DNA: TGTGCCAGCAGCCGCGGGGGTGAAAAACTGTTTTTT.